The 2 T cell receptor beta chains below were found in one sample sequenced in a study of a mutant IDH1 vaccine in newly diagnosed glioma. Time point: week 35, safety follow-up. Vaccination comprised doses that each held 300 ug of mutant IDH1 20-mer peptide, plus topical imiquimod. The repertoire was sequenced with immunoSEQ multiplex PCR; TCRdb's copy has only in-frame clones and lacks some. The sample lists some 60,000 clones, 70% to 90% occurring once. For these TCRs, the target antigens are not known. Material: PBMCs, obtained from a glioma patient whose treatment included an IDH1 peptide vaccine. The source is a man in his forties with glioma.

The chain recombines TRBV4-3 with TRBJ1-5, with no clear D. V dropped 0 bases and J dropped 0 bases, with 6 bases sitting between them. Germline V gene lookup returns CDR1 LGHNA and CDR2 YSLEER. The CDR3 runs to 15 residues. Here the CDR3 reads CASSQDLNSNQPQHF. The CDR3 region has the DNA TGCGCCAGCAGCCAAGATCTGAATAGCAATCAGCCCCAGCATTTT.

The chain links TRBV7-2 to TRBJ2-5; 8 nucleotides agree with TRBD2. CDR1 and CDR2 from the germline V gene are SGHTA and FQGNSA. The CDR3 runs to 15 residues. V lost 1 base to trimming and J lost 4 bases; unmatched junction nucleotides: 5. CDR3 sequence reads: CASSLGSGSGETQYF. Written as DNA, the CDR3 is TGTGCCAGCAGCTTAGGGAGCGGGAGCGGAGAGACCCAGTACTTC. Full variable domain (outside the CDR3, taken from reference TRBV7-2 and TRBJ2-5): GAGVSQSPSNKVTEKGKDVELRCDPISGHTALYWYRQSLGQGLEFLIYFQGNSAPDKSGLPSDRFSAERTGGSVSTLTIQRTQQEDSAVYLCASSLGSGSGETQYFGPGTRLLVL.